These 26 T cell receptor beta chains originate from one sample sequenced in a study of cytomegalovirus exposure and HLA in healthy donors. The PCR had 60 Vbeta and 13 Jbeta primers. TCRdb's table, derived via immunoSEQ multiplex PCR, lists solely in-frame clones and lacks some. There are about 140,000 clones in the sample; around 83% occur only once, and about 3.8% lies in the top ten. Sequencing was done on a sample of PBMCs. These receptor sequences come from a man in his forties in good health and CMV-seropositive.

V and J are TRBV2 and TRBJ2-7; D is unresolved. CDR1 is SNHLY and CDR2 is FYNNEI in the germline V gene. V lost 2 bases and J lost 3, with 8 bases in between. The CDR3 has 13 residues. The CDR3 loop reads CASSEWRRYEQYF. In DNA form, the CDR3 reads TGTGCCAGCAGTGAATGGCGGCGCTACGAGCAGTACTTC.

The CDR3 region has the DNA TGCAGCGCGAGGGGCGGGGGGTTCTACAATGAGCAGTTCTTC. This gives the protein CSARGGGFYNEQFF. The chain couples TRBV29-1 to TRBJ2-1; 8 nucleotides align to TRBD2. The V and J ends lost 7 bases and 3 bases, in that order; junction bases with no gene match: 8. Germline assignment: CDR1 SQVTM and CDR2 ANQGSEA. This CDR3 contains 14 residues.

The genes are TRBV2 and TRBJ1-1; 11 bases match TRBD1. In germline, CDR1 is SNHLY, CDR2 FYNNEI. Trimming took 7 bases from V and 5 from J; bases not matched to a gene: 12. The CDR3 is 16 amino acids. CDR3 DNA sequence: TGTGCCAGCACCAGAGGCCGGACAGGGGGCGTGACTGAAGCTTTCTTT. Translated, it gives CASTRGRTGGVTEAFF.

The chain uses TRBV18 and TRBJ2-7; D possibly corresponds to TRBD1 (5 bases). V was pared by 3 bases and J by 0 bases, with 15 bases between. Germline V gene data show CDR1 as KGHSH and CDR2 as LQKENI. This CDR3 is built from 16 residues. CDR3 DNA: TGTGCCAGCTCACCTATGACAGTTGGGAACTCCTACGAGCAGTACTTC. Protein product: CASSPMTVGNSYEQYF.

The V and J genes are TRBV29-1 and TRBJ2-7, with TRBD2 identical over 11 bases. CDR1 and CDR2 (germline): SQVTM, ANQGSEA. The CDR3 consists of 13 residues. After removal of 2 bases from V and 4 bases from J, the junction contained 1 base not matched to a gene. The CDR3 reads CSVELAGGYEQYF. Written as DNA, the CDR3 is TGCAGCGTTGAACTAGCGGGGGGATACGAGCAGTACTTC.

A few counts support this clone. The V gene is TRBV7-3, the J gene TRBJ1-1, with a tentative D call TRBD1 (5 bases). This CDR3 region has 13 residues. Trimming removed 11 bases from V and 3 bases from J, with 16 bases in between. Germline CDR1 and CDR2: SGHTA and FQGTGA. CDR3 sequence (DNA): TGTGCCTCCGAGCCGGTAGGGGACACTGAAGCTTTCTTT. Translation: CASEPVGDTEAFF.

The CDR3 region is CASSQATSGGVVSSYNEQFF. DNA of the CDR3: TGCGCCAGCAGCCAAGCGACTAGCGGGGGGGTTGTTAGCTCCTACAATGAGCAGTTCTTC. The V call is TRBV4-3, the J call TRBJ2-1, with 14 bases fitting TRBD2. Germline CDR1 reads LGHNA; CDR2 reads YSLEER. Trimming cost V 1 base and J 0 bases; bases outside gene matches: 8. The CDR3 loop spans 20 amino acids.

The rearrangement links TRBV5-1 to TRBJ2-1; D may be TRBD1 (5 bases). Trimming removed 4 bases from V and 15 bases from J, with 17 bases in between. The CDR3 loop spans 12 amino acids. The V gene's germline CDR1 is SGHRS and CDR2 YFSETQ. The DNA of the CDR3 is TGCGCCAGCAGCACGCCTCTAGGGGATCCGTTCTTC. Translation gives CASSTPLGDPFF.

The chain recombines TRBV5-1 with TRBJ2-6; a possible D gene is TRBD1 (6 bases). This CDR3 comprises 16 residues. Per the germline V gene, CDR1 is SGHRS and CDR2 is YFSETQ. V lost 0 bases, J lost 2 bases, and 9 bases lay in between. CDR3 amino acids: CASSLEGETGANVLTF. The CDR3, as DNA: TGCGCCAGCAGCTTGGAGGGGGAAACTGGGGCCAACGTCCTGACTTTC.

The rearrangement links TRBV6-5 to TRBJ1-6; D is uncertain. Trimming pared 2 bases from V and 7 bases from J, leaving 12 bases between. In germline, CDR1 is MNHEY, CDR2 SVGAGI. The CDR3 sequence is 15 residues long. CDR3 in amino acids: CASSYAAGGNSPLHF. CDR3 coding DNA: TGTGCCAGCAGTTACGCCGCAGGAGGAAATTCACCCCTCCACTTT.

This rearrangement joins TRBV7-9 to TRBJ1-3; a possible D gene is TRBD1 (6 bases). Deletions cut 5 bases from V and 0 bases from J, with 20 bases between. This CDR3 contains 18 residues. The V gene's germline CDR1 is SEHNR and CDR2 FQNEAQ (reference sequence). The CDR3 protein is CASSLTWDTQSSGNTIYF. CDR3 DNA sequence: TGTGCCAGCAGCCTAACTTGGGACACCCAGAGCTCTGGAAACACCATATATTTT.

J is TRBJ2-1 and V is TRBV7-6; D remains unclear. V lost 3 bases to trimming and J lost 4 bases, with 7 bases between them. Germline CDR1 and CDR2: SGHVS and FNYEAQ. This CDR3 contains 13 residues. The CDR3 loop reads CASSFSNYNEQFF. The CDR3 DNA follows: TGTGCCAGCAGCTTTTCAAATTACAATGAGCAGTTCTTC.

J is TRBJ1-2 and V is TRBV2; D is uncertain. Looked up from germline, CDR1 is SNHLY and CDR2 is FYNNEI. V was pared by 8 bases and J by 11 bases, with 21 bases between. The CDR3 has 13 amino acids. In DNA, the CDR3 is TGTGCCAGCCAGACCAGGCCGCTGACCCAGTACACCTTC. Translation gives CASQTRPLTQYTF.

To note about this clone: In the same sample, other DNA sequences code for this CDR3. The chain is built from TRBV6-5 and TRBJ1-5, with unresolved D. V lost 0 bases, J lost 1 base, and 7 bases lay in between. This CDR3 has 15 residues. CDR1 MNHEY and CDR2 SVGAGI come from the germline V gene. CDR3 in DNA: TGTGCCAGCAGTTACTCCCGGTACAGCAATCAGCCCCAGCATTTT. It codes for CASSYSRYSNQPQHF.

The chain is built from TRBV18 and TRBJ2-7; 7 bases line up with TRBD1. With 1 base clipped from V and 3 bases from J, the junction kept 3 bases outside the gene matches. CDR3 length equals 14 residues. Germline V gene lookup returns CDR1 KGHSH and CDR2 LQKENI. Here the CDR3 reads CASSPRDRDYEQYF. The CDR3 bases are TGTGCCAGCTCACCACGGGACAGAGACTACGAGCAGTACTTC.

V is TRBV9 and J is TRBJ2-7; 8 bases agree with TRBD2. Germline values: CDR1 SGDLS, CDR2 YYNGEE. CDR3 length equals 16 residues. V trimming: 0 bases; J trimming: 9 bases; junction bases outside the gene matches: 14. CDR3 DNA: TGTGCCAGCAGCGTAGCTACCGGGGGGGTCTCTACGGTGCAGTACTTC. Translation gives CASSVATGGVSTVQYF.

The chain couples TRBV13 to TRBJ1-6; D unresolved. Trimming removed 3 bases from V and 7 bases from J, with 13 bases in between. The length of the CDR3 is 15 residues. From germline, CDR1 is PRHDT and CDR2 FYEKMQ (reference sequence). CDR3 in amino acids: CASSFRRGSNSPLHF. The CDR3 DNA reads TGTGCCAGCAGCTTCCGCCGGGGATCAAATTCACCCCTCCACTTT.

The rearrangement uses TRBV9 and TRBJ2-1; 8 nucleotides align to TRBD2. V shed 0 bases, J shed 9 bases, and the junction held 2 bases outside the gene matches. The CDR3 is 13 amino acids. CDR1 and CDR2 (germline): SGDLS, YYNGEE. CDR3 sequence reads: CASSVAGGSEQFF. CDR3 coding DNA: TGTGCCAGCAGCGTAGCGGGGGGGTCTGAGCAGTTCTTC. Drawing the rest from reference TRBV9 and TRBJ2-1, the complete variable domain is DSGVTQTPKHLITATGQRVTLRCSPRSGDLSVYWYQQSLDQGLQFLIQYYNGEERAKGNILERFSAQQFPDLHSELNLSSLELGDSALYFCASSVAGGSEQFFGPGTRLTVL.

The chain couples TRBV30 to TRBJ2-7; possibly TRBD1 for D (6 bases). Per germline, CDR1 GTSNPN and CDR2 SVGIG (reference sequence). The CDR3 covers 13 residues. The DNA for the CDR3 is TGTGCTGTGGGGGCAGTCCACGGGGTCGAGCAGTACTTC. This encodes CAVGAVHGVEQYF.

With regard to this clone: Mismatch with germline at one junction end may stem from a read error. The V call is TRBV7-9, the J call TRBJ2-7; D possibly corresponds to TRBD1 (5 bases). The length of the CDR3 is 14 residues. Per germline, CDR1 SEHNR and CDR2 FQNEAQ (reference sequence). This CDR3 reads CSSSLRQARDEQYF. The CDR3 bases are TGTTCCAGCAGCTTAAGGCAGGCCAGGGACGAGCAGTACTTC.

The chain carries TRBV6-5 and TRBJ1-4; D call uncertain. This CDR3 comprises 14 residues. Germline CDR1 reads MNHEY; CDR2 reads SVGAGI. V was trimmed by 6 bases and J by 3 bases, leaving 11 bases between them. The CDR3 protein is CASSLSLANEKLFF. For the CDR3, the DNA is TGTGCCAGCAGCCTCAGTCTTGCTAATGAAAAACTGTTTTTT.

Only a few counts were recorded for this clone. This rearrangement joins TRBV7-9 to TRBJ2-1, with unresolved D. The ends were cut back, 3 bases at V and 0 bases at J, with 9 bases in the middle. Germline V gene lookup returns CDR1 SEHNR and CDR2 FQNEAQ (reference sequence). CDR3 length: 15 amino acids. The CDR3 region is CASSLYTSSYNEQFF. Here the CDR3 DNA reads TGTGCCAGCAGCTTGTATACAAGCTCCTACAATGAGCAGTTCTTC.

The chain is built from TRBV29-1 and TRBJ1-2, with 7 bases matching TRBD1. V lost 6 bases and J lost 3; bases outside the gene matches: 7. The length of the CDR3 is 13 residues. Germline CDR1 reads SQVTM; CDR2 reads ANQGSEA. The CDR3 here is CSVARGAYYGYTF. Here the CDR3 DNA reads TGCAGCGTCGCCAGGGGGGCATACTATGGCTACACCTTC.

The chain has TRBV20-1 and TRBJ1-4; D gene uncertain. Between the trimmed V and J ends, which lost 6 bases and 8 bases, there was a span of 10 bases. The germline V gene encodes CDR1 DFQATT and CDR2 SNEGSKA (reference sequence). The CDR3 loop spans 11 amino acids. CDR3 nucleotides: TGCAGTGCCACTAATCTGGAAAAACTGTTTTTT. It specifies CSATNLEKLFF.

The J gene is TRBJ2-7, the V gene TRBV27; TRBD1 might be the D (5 bases). The CDR3 consists of 13 residues. Germline V gene sequence: CDR1 MNHEY, CDR2 SMNVEV (reference sequence). Between the trimmed V and J ends, which lost 5 bases and 4 bases, there was a span of 12 bases. The chain's CDR3 is CASSVTGRYEQYF. The DNA of the CDR3 is TGTGCCAGCAGTGTCACAGGCCGTTACGAGCAGTACTTC.

This chain uses TRBV27 with TRBJ2-4; a possible D gene is TRBD2 (5 bases). From germline, CDR1 is MNHEY and CDR2 SMNVEV (reference sequence). This CDR3 has 14 amino acids. Trimming shortened V by 8 bases and J by 2 bases, and 13 bases separated the two germline ends. The CDR3 DNA reads as TGTGCCAGCGCCCGTGGGGAGACCAAAAACATTCAGTACTTC. It yields the protein CASARGETKNIQYF.